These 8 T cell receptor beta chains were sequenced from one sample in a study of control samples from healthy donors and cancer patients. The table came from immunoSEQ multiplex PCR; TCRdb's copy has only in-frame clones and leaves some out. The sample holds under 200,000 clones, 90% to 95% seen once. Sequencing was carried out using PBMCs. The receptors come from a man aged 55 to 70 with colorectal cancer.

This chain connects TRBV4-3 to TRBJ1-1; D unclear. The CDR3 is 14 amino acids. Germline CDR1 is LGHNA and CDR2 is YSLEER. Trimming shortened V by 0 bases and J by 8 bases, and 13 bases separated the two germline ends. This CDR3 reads CASSQDYGRPEAFF. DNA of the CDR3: TGCGCCAGCAGCCAAGATTACGGTCGGCCGGAAGCTTTCTTT.

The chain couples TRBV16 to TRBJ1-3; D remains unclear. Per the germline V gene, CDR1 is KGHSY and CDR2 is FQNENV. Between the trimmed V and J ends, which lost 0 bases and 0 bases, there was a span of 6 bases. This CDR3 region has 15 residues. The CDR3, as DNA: TGTGCCAGCAGCCAATCGATAGACTCTGGAAACACCATATATTTT. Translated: CASSQSIDSGNTIYF.

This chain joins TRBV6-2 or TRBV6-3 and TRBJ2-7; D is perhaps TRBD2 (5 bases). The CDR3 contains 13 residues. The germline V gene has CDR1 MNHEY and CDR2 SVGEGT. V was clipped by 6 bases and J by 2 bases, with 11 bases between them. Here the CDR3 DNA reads TGTGCCAGCAGACCTTCGGGGACCTACGAGCAGTACTTC. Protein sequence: CASRPSGTYEQYF.

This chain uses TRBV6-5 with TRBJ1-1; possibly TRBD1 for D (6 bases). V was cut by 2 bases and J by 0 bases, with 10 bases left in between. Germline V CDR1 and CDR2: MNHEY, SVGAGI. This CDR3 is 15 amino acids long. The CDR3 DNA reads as TGTGCCAGCAGTTACGACAGGATCATGAACACTGAAGCTTTCTTT. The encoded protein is CASSYDRIMNTEAFF.

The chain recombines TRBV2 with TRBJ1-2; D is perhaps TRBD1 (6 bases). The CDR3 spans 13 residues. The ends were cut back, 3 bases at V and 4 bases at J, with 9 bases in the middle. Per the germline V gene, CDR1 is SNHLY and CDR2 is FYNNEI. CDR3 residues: CASSEDSIYGYTF. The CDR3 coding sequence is TGTGCCAGCAGTGAGGACAGCATCTATGGCTACACCTTC.

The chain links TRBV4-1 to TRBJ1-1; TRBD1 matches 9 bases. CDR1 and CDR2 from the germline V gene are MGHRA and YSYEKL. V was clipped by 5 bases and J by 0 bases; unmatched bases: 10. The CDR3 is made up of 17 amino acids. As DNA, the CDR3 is TGCGCCAGCAGCTCACAGGGGGCGTGGAACATGAACACTGAAGCTTTCTTT. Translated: CASSSQGAWNMNTEAFF.

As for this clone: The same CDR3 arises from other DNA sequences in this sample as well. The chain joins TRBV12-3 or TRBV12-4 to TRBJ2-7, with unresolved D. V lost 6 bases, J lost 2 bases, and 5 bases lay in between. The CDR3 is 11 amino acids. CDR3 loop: CASSRAYEQYF. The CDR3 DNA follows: TGTGCCAGCAGCCGCGCCTACGAGCAGTACTTC.

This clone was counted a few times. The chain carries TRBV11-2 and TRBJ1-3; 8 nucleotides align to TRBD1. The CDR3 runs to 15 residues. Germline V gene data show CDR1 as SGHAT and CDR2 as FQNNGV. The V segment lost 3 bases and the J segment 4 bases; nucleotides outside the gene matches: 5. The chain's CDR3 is CASSLDRVSGNTIYF. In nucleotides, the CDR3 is TGTGCCAGCAGCTTGGACAGGGTATCGGGAAACACCATATATTTT.